What follows is one T cell receptor beta chain and its context. This entry is derived from a study of blood T cell repertoires in COVID-19. Study summary: From T cells, B-cell-depleted T cells, or PBMCs came the material, which was cDNA or gDNA.

The CDR3 loop spans 16 amino acids. Germline CDR1 is LGHDT and CDR2 is YNNKEL (reference sequence). Losses at the gene ends were 2 bases for V and 8 bases for J; bases not matched to a gene: 10. Original methodology: The authors estimated nucleated cell counts from reference gene primer amplification. The repertoire was sequenced with immunoSEQ multiplex PCR; TCRdb's copy has only in-frame clones and lacks some. From that table come the V and J calls and clone size; the DNA was used to work out D and trimming. The sample yields 200,000 to 250,000 clones, roughly 90% seen once. This TCR was sampled from a woman between 35 and 50 years old who had recovered from COVID-19. V gene TRBV3-1 (or the pseudogene TRBV3-2) combines with J gene TRBJ2-1; the match to TRBD1 covers 9 bases. Source material: peripheral blood. The CDR3 region is CASSQPQGARVYEQFF. The CDR3 DNA is TGTGCCAGCAGCCAACCACAGGGGGCAAGGGTGTATGAGCAGTTCTTC.